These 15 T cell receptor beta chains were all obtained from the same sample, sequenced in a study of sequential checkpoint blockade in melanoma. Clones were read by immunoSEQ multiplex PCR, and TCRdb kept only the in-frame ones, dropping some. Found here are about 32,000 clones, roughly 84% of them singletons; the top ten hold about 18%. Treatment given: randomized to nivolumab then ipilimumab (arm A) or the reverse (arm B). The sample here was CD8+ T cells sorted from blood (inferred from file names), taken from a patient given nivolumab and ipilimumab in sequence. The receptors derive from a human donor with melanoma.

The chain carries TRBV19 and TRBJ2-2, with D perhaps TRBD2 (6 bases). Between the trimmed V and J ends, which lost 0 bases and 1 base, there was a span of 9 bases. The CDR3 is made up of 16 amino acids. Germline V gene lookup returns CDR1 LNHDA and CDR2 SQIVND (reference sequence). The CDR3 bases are TGTGCCAGTAGTATAGATCGGGGAGGGAACACCGGGGAGCTGTTTTTT. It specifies CASSIDRGGNTGELFF.

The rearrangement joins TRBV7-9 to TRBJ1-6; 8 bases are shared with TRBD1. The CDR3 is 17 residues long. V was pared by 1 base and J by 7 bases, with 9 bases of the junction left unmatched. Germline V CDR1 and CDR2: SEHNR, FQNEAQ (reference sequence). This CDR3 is CASSLDGGRQGNSPLHF. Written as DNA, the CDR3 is TGTGCCAGCAGCTTAGATGGTGGGCGACAGGGGAATTCACCCCTCCACTTT.

The DNA for the CDR3 is TGTGCCAGCAGCTTAGAAGGCCCCTGGACTAGCGGATCCTACGAGCAGTACTTC. Translation gives CASSLEGPWTSGSYEQYF. The chain couples TRBV7-6 to TRBJ2-7; 10 bases map to TRBD2. This CDR3 is 18 amino acids long. Trimming cost V 1 base and J 1 base; bases outside gene matches: 10. Per the germline V gene, CDR1 is SGHVS and CDR2 is FNYEAQ.

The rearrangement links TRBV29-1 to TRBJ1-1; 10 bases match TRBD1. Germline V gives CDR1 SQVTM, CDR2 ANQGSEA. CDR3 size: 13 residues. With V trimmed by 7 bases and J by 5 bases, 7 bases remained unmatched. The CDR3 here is CSARQGAGTEAFF. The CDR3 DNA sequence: TGCAGCGCCAGACAGGGGGCTGGTACTGAAGCTTTCTTT.

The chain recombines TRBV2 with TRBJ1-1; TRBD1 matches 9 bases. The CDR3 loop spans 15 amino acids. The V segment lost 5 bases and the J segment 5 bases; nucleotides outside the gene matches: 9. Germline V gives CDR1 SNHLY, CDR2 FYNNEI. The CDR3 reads CASSNEGQGSTEAFF. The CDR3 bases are TGTGCCAGCAGTAACGAGGGACAGGGATCGACTGAAGCTTTCTTT.

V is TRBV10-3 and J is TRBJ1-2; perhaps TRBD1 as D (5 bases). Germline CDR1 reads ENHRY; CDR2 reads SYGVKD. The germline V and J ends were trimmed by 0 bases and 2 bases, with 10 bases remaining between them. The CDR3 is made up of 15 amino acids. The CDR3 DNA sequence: TGTGCCATCAGTGAGTCGAAGGGGAAGAACTATGGCTACACCTTC. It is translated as CAISESKGKNYGYTF.

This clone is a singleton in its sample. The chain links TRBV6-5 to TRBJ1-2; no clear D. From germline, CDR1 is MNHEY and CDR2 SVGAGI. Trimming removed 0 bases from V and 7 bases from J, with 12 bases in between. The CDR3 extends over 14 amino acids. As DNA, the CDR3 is TGTGCCAGCAGTTACTCGATGGAGTCCGTTGGCTACACCTTC. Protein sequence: CASSYSMESVGYTF.

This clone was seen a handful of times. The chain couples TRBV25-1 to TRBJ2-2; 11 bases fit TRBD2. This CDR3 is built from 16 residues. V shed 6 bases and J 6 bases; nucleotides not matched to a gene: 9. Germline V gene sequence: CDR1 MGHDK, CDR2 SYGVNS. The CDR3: CASSGFSGGAAGELFF. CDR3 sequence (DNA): TGTGCCAGCAGCGGCTTTAGCGGGGGGGCCGCCGGGGAGCTGTTTTTT.

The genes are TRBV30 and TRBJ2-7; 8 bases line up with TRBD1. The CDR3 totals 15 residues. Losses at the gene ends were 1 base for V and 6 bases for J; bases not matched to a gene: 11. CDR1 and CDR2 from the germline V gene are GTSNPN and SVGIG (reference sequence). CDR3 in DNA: TGTGCCTGGAGTGATAATATCCGGACAGGGATCGAGCAGTACTTC. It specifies CAWSDNIRTGIEQYF.

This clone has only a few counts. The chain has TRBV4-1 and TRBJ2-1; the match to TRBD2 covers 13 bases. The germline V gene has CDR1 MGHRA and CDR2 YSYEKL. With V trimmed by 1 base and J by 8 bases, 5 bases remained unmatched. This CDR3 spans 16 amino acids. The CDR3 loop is CASSQGTSGRRDEQFF. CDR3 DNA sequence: TGCGCCAGCAGCCAAGGGACTAGCGGGAGAAGGGATGAGCAGTTCTTC.

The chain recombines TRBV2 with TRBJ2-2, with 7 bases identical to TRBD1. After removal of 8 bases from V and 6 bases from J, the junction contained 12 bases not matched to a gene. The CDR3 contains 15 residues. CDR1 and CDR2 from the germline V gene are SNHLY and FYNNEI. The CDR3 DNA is TGTGCCAGCGAGACAGGGACCTTAACCCCCGGGGAGCTGTTTTTT. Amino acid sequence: CASETGTLTPGELFF.

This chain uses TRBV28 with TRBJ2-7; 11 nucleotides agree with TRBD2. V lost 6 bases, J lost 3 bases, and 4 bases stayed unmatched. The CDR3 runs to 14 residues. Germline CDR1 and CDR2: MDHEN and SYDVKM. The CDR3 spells CASRLAGAVYEQYF. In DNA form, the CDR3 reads TGTGCCAGCAGACTAGCGGGGGCGGTCTACGAGCAGTACTTC.

CDR3 nucleotides: TGTGCCAGCTCACCCCTCGGGACAGTACTCACTGAAGCTTTCTTT. It translates to CASSPLGTVLTEAFF. This chain connects TRBV18 to TRBJ1-1, with 7 nucleotides matching TRBD1. The germline gives CDR1 KGHSH, CDR2 LQKENI. The V segment lost 3 bases and the J segment 4 bases; nucleotides outside the gene matches: 8. There are 15 residues in the CDR3.

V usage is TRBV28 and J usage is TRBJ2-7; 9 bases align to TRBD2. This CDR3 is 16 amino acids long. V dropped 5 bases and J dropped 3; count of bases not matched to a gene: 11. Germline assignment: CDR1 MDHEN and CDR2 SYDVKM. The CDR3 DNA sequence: TGTGCCAGCAGTACGACTCGGACTAGCGCACTCTACGAGCAGTACTTC. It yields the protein CASSTTRTSALYEQYF.

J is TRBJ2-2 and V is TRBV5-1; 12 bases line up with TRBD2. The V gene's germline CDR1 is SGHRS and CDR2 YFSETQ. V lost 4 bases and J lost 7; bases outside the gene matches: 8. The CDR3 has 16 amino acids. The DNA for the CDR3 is TGCGCCAGCAGCCTGACTAGCGGGAGAGCGGGCGGGGAGCTGTTTTTT. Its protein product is CASSLTSGRAGGELFF.